This T cell receptor (beta chain) was sequenced in a study of T cell responses to AZD1222 COVID-19 vaccine. Whole-study results and caveats: There were vaccine-associated CD4 TCRs across spike, dominant at 160-218 and 743-854. Clonal diversity may have been underestimated in mostly white British donors.

Turning to this clone: Its antigen remains unidentified.

The germline CDR1 and CDR2 sequences are GTSNPN and SVGIG (reference sequence). This CDR3 has 15 residues. Trimming took off 0 bases at V and 0 bases at J, with 11 bases between the two ends. TCRdb's copy holds only in-frame clones and misses some; the assay was immunoSEQ multiplex PCR. The data show over 150,000 clones, 90% to 95% seen once. The sequence was collected from an adult who received the MenACWY meningococcal vaccine as a control. The rearrangement uses TRBV30 and TRBJ1-1; a possible D gene is TRBD1 (6 bases). Sequences were derived from peripheral blood, sampled 28 days after the second dose of the MenACWY control vaccine. CDR3 region: CAWSVRGHLNTEAFF. The CDR3 nucleotides read TGTGCCTGGAGTGTAAGGGGACACCTGAACACTGAAGCTTTCTTT.